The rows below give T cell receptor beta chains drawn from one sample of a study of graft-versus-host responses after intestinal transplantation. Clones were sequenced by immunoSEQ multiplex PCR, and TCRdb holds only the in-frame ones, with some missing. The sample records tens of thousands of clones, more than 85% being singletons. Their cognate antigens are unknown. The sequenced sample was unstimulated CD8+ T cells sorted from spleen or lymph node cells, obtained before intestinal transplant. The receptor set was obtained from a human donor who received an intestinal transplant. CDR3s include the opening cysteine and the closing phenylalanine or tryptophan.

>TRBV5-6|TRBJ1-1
CASSLAGGIAFF
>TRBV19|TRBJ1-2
CASSPQGGAWAYGYTF
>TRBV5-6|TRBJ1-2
CASSWGSVGRDGYTF
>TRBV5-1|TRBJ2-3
CASSSRAGGVVDTQYF
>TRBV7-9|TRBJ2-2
CASSPVKGAVGELFF
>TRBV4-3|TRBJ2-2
CASAGGRNTGELFF
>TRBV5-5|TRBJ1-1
CASSLLNRAGYTEAFF
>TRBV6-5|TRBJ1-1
CAIRLTGGNTEAFF
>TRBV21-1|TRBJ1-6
CASRDIDRDNSPLHF
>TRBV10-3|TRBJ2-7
CAISEADRGLYEQYF
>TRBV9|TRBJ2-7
CASSVGDSYEQYF
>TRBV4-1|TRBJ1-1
CASSHNGKNEAFF
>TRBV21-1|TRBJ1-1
CASSKGRVGRTEAFF
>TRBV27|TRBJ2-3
CASVPGTGDTDTQYF
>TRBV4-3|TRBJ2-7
CASSQDGASGGSSYEQYF
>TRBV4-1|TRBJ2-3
CASSQGAGRDTQYF
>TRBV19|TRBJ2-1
CASSIEGGGAYNEQFF
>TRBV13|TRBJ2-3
CASSSPSGRGTDTQYF